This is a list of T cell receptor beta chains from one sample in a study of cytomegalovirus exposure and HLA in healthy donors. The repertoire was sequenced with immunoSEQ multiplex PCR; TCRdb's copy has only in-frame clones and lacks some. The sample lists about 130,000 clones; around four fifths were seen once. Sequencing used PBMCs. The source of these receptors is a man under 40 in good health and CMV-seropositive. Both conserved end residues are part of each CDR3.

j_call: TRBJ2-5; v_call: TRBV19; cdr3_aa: CASSIEGREGETQYF
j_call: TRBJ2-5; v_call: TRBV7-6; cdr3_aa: CASSLERGQETQYF
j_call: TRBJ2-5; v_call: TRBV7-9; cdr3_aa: CASSLRTSGDQETQYF
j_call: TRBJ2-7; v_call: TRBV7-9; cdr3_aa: CASSLGGGRDEQYF
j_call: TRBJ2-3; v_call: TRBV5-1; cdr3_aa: CASNVRGHTDTQYF
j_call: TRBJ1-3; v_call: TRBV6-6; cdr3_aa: CASRTPGGMDTIYF
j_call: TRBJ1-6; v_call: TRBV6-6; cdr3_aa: CASQGRGNSPLHF
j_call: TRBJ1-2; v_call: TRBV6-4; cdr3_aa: CASSDPGESGYTF
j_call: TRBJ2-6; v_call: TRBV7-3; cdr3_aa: CASSPIQGSGANVLTF
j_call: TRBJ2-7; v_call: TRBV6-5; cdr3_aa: CASSYSTAYEQYF
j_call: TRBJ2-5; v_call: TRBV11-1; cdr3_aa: CASSLRLAGEVETQYF
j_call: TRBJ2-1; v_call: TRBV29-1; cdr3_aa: CSVAARGLAGVGEQFF
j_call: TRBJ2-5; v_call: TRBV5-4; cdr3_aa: CASSLSGGWETQYF
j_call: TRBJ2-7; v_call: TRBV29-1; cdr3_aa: CSVRQGWNEQYF
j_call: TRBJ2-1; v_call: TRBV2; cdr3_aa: CASLLGGVSYNEQFF
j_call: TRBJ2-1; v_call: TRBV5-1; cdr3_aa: CASSHGLAGGVRFF
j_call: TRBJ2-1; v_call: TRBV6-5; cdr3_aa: CASSRQGVIDEQFF
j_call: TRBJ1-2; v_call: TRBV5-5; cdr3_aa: CASSLRDRDNYGYTF
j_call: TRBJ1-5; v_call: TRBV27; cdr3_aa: CASSDSQPQHF
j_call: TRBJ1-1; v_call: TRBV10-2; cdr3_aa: CASSASTEAFF
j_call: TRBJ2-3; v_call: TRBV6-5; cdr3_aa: CASRELATGADTQYF
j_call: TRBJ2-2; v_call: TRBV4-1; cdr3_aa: CASSRTQGNTGELFF
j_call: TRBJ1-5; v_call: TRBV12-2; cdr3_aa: CASRPTGGNQPQHF
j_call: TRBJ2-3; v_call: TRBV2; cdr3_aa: CAIGLAGYTDTQYF
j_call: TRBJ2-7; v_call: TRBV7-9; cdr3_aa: CASSPPREGSYEQYF
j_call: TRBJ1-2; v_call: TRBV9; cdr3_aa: CASSVEAGEGYTF
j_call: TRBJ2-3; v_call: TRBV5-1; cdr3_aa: CASSSGLDTQYF
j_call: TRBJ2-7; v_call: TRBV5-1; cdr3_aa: CASSLDGLLVNEQYF
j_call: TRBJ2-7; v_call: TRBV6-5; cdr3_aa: CASSYGLSYEQYF
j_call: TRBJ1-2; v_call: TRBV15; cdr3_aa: CATSRDLTGANYGYTF
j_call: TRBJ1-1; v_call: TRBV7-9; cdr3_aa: CASSLGQGAGTEAFF
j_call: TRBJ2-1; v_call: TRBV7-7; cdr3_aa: CASSLGTSGYNEQFF
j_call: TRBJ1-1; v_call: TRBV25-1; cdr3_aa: CASTTSGDHSKAFF
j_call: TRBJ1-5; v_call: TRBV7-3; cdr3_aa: CASSLTGGGNQPQHF
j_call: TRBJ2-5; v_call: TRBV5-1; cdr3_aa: CASSTSGRRETQYF
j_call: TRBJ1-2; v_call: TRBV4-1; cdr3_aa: CASSQAHGYTF
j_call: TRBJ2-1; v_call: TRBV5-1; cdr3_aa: CASSLIRGSERSSYNEQFF
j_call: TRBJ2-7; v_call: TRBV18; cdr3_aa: CASSPPYGAYEQYF
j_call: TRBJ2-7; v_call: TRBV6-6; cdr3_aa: CASSYSQGPYEQYF
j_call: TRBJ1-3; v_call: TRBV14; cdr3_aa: CASSQERQITSGNTIYF